This note documents a single T cell receptor beta chain sequence. This clone was picked up a small number of times. The clone's antigen remains unknown. No base quality values were provided; no much bigger clone lies one nucleotide off. This specimen comes from a study of immune cell composition in non-small cell lung cancer (TCRdb year 2017). In terms of the full investigation: Histologic subtype, mainly lung adenocarcinoma or squamous cell carcinoma, was assigned on the basis of H&E together with p63, CK5, Napsin A and TTF-1 immunohistochemistry. TCR-beta sequencing (Adaptive Biotechnologies) was performed on roughly 35 paired NSCLC tumour and non-adjacent lung specimens plus 26 tumour-only specimens. Supplementary cohort #1, 10 lung adenocarcinoma cases, had paired tumour/lung TCR-beta sequencing and TIL populations generated to assess tumour reactivity. A few tumour specimens with TCR-beta data were of rare histological subtypes and were excluded from the subtype comparisons. Broader findings and caveats from the paper: Only around ten cases were included in the reactivity cohort, and sequence sharing between tumour-reactive clones and the dominant in vivo tumour-associated clones was not shown. Nearly half of NSCLC cases had tumour-associated clones >0.5%, with around four fifths of squamous carcinomas showing such clones compared with more than 25% of adenocarcinomas. No significant correlation was found between tumour TCR-beta clonality and smoking pack-years. Across 9 to 10 adenocarcinoma cases, TIL tumour reactivity correlated strongly with maximal tumour-associated clone frequency but not with overall clonality.

CDR3 length: 12 amino acids, cysteine to phenylalanine. Left in the record is the CDR3 DNA by itself, 36 bases read in frame from the first base. V is clipped by 2 bases and J by 3 bases, and the sequence between their germline boundaries is 7 bases long. CDR1 and CDR2, per the germline V gene, are SQVTM and ANQGSEA. Normal lung samples came from the same patient and were non-adjacent lung tissue collected as far from the tumour as possible, with a minimum distance of 3 cm. Genomic DNA was isolated with the QIAamp DNA kit from frozen aliquots of single-cell suspensions that had not been sorted. Tissues were received within 2 hours of resection and were immediately processed into single-cell suspensions. Tissue was mechanically dissociated and enzymatically digested with DNase I, collagenase I and hyaluronidase for approximately 30 minutes at 37 °C, then filtered and RBC-lysed. TCR-beta CDR3 regions were amplified from genomic DNA by a two-step multiplex PCR, with the second step adding Illumina-compatible adaptors. TCR-beta immunosequencing was carried out on an Illumina platform through the commercial immunoSEQ service. Under the source paper's analysis protocol: Repertoires were summarised as Top 10 Clones, the percentage of T-cell templates from the ten most frequent sequences, and productive clonality. Productive clonality had a range of 0 to 1, where 1 means a monoclonal population. Sequences comprising at least 0.1% of tumour T-cell templates but absent from matched non-adjacent lung were defined as tumour-associated clones and were identified via log10 scatter plots. Student's t-tests were used for two-group comparisons, ANOVA for comparisons across stages, and linear regression for relationships, with analyses done in GraphPad Prism7 and R. Sourced from immuneACCESS, this table was stored by TCRdb with only in-frame sequences that have V and J called. A share of the clones is absent; for the studies checked, an unresolved V gene accounts for under half, and the remainder has no known explanation. That table furnishes V, J and clone size, whereas the DNA furnished D and trimming. Here the sample has 3,500 or so clones; over 65% occur a single time. The ten largest clonotypes hold 25% to 30% of the sample.

This TCR derives from a human donor with non-small cell lung cancer. Rearrangement joined TRBV29-1 to TRBJ1-1, with no reliable assignment of the D segment. Sequenced material: non-adjacent lung tissue. The CDR3 region has the sequence CSVEYGYTEAFF. The DNA sequence reads TGCAGCGTTGAATACGGGTACACTGAAGCTTTCTTT. The full variable domain, completed from the reference TRBV29-1 and TRBJ1-1 proteins outside the CDR3, reads SAVISQKPSRDICQRGTSLTIQCQVDSQVTMMFWYRQQPGQSLTLIATANQGSEATYESGFVIDKFPISRPNLTFSTLTVSNMSPEDSSIYLCSVEYGYTEAFFGQGTRLTVV.